This T cell receptor beta chain originates from a study of T cell repertoires in cytomegalovirus infection (dated by TCRdb to between 2017 and 2020). Study-level background: Donor HLA type was relevant to the analysis, because carriage of CMV infection together with the matching HLA type was indicated by public TCR beta signatures.

Trimming leaves V shorter by 7 bases and J shorter by 5 bases, with the junction holding 7 bases beyond the gene matches. The germline V gene (reference sequence) gives CDR1 as LGHDT and CDR2 as YNNKEL. The CDR3 spans 14 residues, from the cysteine through the phenylalanine. Here the CDR3 DNA is all that survives: 42 bases in frame from base 1. The paper's findings and limits, for the study overall: The ex vivo response was dominated by HLA-C-restricted CMV-specific TCR beta clonotypes, which also provided the single most frequent clonotype in two of eight donors. Cumulative frequency of public TCR beta family members discriminated carriers of CMV infection plus the relevant HLA type in this cohort and an independent approximately 400-donor cohort.

Sequencing relied on an Illumina HiSeq 1500. TCRdb applied fastp at Q25 and MiXCR to the public reads, then kept only in-frame beta chains. Entries that share a CDR3 protein sequence are merged under the most common genes and DNA. Here the sample has almost 550,000 distinct CDR3 sequences; approximately 15% occur a single time. Jointly, the top ten make up 20% to 30% of the sample. Remarks on this clonotype: Its antigen is not yet known. No clone much larger than this one lies a single base away; base qualities are absent.

The sample consisted of CD8+ T cells from PBMCs. The clonotype comes from a human donor in good health (CMV status not recorded). Some clones in this sample may be carry-over from other donors' samples. The chain was built from TRBV3-1 and TRBJ2-1, and 8 junction bases match TRBD1. CDR3 protein: CASKGQGSHNEQFF. The nucleotides read TGTGCCAGCAAAGGACAGGGTTCCCACAATGAGCAGTTCTTC.